This T cell receptor beta chain is from a study of vaccination effects on CD4 cells after COVID-19. Study background: Expansion with viral peptide pools was applied to antigen-specific CD4+ T cells by the ViraFEST assay prior to sequencing. Participants got two doses of BNT162b2 or mRNA-1273 vaccine.

Findings and caveats of the study: The vaccine-induced clones of healthy vaccinees included only 1 of 255 that cross-reacted with common cold coronaviruses.

Scientists isolated CD4+ T cells after a roughly 9-day culture period ended. The study found no prior SARS-CoV-2 infection in the vaccine recipients, who tested negative for nucleocapsid antibodies. Assay: immunoSEQ multiplex PCR; the TCRdb copy retains only in-frame clones and omits some. This table holds tens of thousands of clones, around 70% found once. With respect to this clone: What it binds is not known.

This specimen consisted of CD4+ T cells from PBMCs cultured without peptide, obtained before COVID-19 vaccination. This TCR was sampled from a human donor who received a COVID-19 vaccine.

The CDR3 reads CATTTGPNSGNTIYF. DNA of the CDR3: TGTGCCACTACGACAGGGCCGAACTCTGGAAACACCATATATTTT. This chain links TRBV6-5 with TRBJ1-3; 7 bases agree with TRBD1. CDR3 length equals 15 residues. Germline assignment: CDR1 MNHEY and CDR2 SVGAGI. Losses at the gene ends were 10 bases for V and 0 bases for J; bases not matched to a gene: 9.